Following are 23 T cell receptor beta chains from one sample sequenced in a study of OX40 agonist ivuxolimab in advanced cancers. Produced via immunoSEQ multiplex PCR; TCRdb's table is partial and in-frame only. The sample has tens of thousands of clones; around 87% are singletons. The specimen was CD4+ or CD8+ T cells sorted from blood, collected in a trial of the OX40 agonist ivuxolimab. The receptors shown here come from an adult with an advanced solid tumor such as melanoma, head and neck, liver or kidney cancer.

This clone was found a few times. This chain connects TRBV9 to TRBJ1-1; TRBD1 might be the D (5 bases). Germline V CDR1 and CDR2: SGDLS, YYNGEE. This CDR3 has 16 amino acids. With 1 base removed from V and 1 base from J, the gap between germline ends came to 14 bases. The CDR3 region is CASSVSSGTANTEAFF. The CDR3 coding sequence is TGTGCCAGCAGCGTAAGTTCCGGGACGGCGAACACTGAAGCTTTCTTT.

CDR3 coding DNA: TGCGCCAGCAGCCACCACCCGGGACAGGCATTTACTGAAGCTTTCTTT. It codes for CASSHHPGQAFTEAFF. The chain recombines TRBV4-1 with TRBJ1-1; TRBD1 agrees at 8 bases. The CDR3 contains 16 residues. Germline V lookup: CDR1 MGHRA, CDR2 YSYEKL. Trimming at V came to 3 bases and at J to 5 bases, leaving 11 bases not matched to a gene.

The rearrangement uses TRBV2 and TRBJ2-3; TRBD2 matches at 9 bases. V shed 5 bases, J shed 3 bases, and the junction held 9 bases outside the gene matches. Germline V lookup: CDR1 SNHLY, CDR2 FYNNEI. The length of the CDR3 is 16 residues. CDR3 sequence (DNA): TGTGCCAGCAGTCCCAGGGTAGCGGGAGTAACAGATACGCAGTATTTT. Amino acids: CASSPRVAGVTDTQYF.

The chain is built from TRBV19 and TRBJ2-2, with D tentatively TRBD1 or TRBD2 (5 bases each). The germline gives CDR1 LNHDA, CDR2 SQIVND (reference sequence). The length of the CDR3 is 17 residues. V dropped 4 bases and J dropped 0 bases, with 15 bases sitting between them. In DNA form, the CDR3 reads TGTGCCAGTAGTAAATATCCGGGACCATCGAACACCGGGGAGCTGTTTTTT. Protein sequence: CASSKYPGPSNTGELFF.

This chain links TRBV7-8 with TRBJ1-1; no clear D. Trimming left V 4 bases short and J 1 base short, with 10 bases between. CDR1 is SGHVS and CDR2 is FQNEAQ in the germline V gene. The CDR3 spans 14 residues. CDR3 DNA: TGTGCCAGCAGCTCGGGCCGAACGAACACTGAAGCTTTCTTT. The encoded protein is CASSSGRTNTEAFF.

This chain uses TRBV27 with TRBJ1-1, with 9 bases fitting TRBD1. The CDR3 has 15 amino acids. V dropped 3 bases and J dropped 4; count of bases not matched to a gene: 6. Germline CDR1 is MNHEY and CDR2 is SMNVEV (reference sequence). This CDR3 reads CASSLYRGQGTEAFF. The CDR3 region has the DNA TGTGCCAGCAGTTTGTACAGGGGGCAGGGCACTGAAGCTTTCTTT.

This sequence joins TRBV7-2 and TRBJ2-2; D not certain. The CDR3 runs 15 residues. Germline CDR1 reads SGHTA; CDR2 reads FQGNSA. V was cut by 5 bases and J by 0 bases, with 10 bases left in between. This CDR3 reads CASSRTNTNTGELFF. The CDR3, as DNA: TGTGCCAGCAGCCGGACGAACACGAACACCGGGGAGCTGTTTTTT.

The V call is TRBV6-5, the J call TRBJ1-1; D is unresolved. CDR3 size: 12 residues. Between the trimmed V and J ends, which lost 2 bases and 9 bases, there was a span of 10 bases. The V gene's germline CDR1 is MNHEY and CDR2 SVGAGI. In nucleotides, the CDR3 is TGTGCCAGCAGTTACCGGGAGGGAAAAGCTTTCTTT. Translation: CASSYREGKAFF.

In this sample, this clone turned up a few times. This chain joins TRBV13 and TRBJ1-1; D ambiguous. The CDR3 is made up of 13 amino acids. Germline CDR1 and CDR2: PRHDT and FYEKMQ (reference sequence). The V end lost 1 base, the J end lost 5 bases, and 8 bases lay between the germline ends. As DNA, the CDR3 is TGTGCCAGCAGCTTAGTAGGGCGGACTGAAGCTTTCTTT. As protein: CASSLVGRTEAFF.

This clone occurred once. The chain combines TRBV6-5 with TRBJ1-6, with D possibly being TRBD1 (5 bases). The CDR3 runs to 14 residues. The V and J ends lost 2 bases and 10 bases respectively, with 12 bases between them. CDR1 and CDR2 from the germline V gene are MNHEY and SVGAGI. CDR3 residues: CASSYRGLRSPLHF. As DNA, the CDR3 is TGTGCCAGCAGTTACAGGGGATTGAGATCACCCCTCCACTTT.

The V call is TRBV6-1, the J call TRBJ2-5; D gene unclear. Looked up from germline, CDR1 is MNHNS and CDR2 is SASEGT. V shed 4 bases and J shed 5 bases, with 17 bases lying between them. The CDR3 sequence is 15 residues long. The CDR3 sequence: CASSAGPNPHETQYF. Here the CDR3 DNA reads TGTGCCAGCAGTGCGGGCCCGAACCCCCACGAGACCCAGTACTTC.

For the CDR3, the DNA is TGTGCCAGCAGTTTGTTCGGGGCGGCTGAGCAGTACTTC. Its translation is CASSLFGAAEQYF. The rearrangement uses TRBV28 and TRBJ2-7, with D perhaps TRBD1 or TRBD2 (5 bases each). Trimming removed 3 bases from V and 7 bases from J, with 13 bases in between. Looked up from germline, CDR1 is MDHEN and CDR2 is SYDVKM. This CDR3 has 13 amino acids. Looking up the rest from reference TRBV28 and TRBJ2-7 gives the full variable domain: DVKVTQSSRYLVKRTGEKVFLECVQDMDHENMFWYRQDPGLGLRLIYFSYDVKMKEKGDIPEGYSVSREKKERFSLILESASTNQTSMYLCASSLFGAAEQYFGPGTRLTVT.

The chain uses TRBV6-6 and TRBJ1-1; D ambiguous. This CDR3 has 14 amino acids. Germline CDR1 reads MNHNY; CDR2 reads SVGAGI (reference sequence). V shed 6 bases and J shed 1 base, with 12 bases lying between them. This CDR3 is CASRTHTGNTEAFF. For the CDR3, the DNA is TGTGCCAGCAGGACCCACACGGGGAACACTGAAGCTTTCTTT.

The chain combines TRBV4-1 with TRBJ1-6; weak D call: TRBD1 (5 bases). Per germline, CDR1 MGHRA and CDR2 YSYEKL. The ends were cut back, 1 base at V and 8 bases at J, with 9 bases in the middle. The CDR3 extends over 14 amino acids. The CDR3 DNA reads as TGCGCCAGCAGCCAAGGAGGGGTTTATTCACCCCTCCACTTT. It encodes CASSQGGVYSPLHF.

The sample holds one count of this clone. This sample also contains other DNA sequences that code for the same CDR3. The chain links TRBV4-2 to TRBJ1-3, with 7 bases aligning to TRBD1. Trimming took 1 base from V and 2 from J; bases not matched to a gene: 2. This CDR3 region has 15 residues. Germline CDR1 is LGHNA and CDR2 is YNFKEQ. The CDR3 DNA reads TGTGCCAGCAGCCAAGGACAGGGTGCTGGAAACACCATATATTTT. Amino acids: CASSQGQGAGNTIYF.

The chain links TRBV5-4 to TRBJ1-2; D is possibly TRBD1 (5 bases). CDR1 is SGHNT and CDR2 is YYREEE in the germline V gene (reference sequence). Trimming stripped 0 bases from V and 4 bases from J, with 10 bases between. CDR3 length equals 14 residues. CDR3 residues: CASSLGQGFYGYTF. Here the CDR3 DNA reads TGTGCCAGCAGCTTGGGCCAGGGCTTCTATGGCTACACCTTC.

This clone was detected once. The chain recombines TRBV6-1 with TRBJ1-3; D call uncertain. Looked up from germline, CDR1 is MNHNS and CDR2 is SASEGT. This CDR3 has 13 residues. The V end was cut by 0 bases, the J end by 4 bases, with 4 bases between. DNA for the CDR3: TGTGCCAGCAGTGAAGCGACAGGAAACACCATATATTTT. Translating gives CASSEATGNTIYF.

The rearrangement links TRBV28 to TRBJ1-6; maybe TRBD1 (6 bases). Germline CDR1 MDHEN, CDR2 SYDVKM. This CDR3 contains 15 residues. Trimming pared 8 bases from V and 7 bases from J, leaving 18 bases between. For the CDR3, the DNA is TGTGCCAGCTGCGAATATAAGGGGGAGAATTCACCCCTCCACTTT. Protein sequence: CASCEYKGENSPLHF.

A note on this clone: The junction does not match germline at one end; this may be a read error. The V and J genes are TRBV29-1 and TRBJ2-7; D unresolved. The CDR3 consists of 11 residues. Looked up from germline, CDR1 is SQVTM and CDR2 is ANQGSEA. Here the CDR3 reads CSVRESYGQYF. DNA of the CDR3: TGCAGCGTTCGAGAGTCCTACGGGCAGTACTTC.

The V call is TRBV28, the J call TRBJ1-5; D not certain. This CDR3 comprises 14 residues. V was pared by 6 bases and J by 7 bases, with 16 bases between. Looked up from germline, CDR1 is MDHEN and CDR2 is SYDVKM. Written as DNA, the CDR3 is TGTGCCAGCAGCCGTAACTCAGTCGGCCAGCCCCAGCATTTT. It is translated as CASSRNSVGQPQHF.

In DNA, the CDR3 is TGTGCCAGCAGCGTGGGACAAATCTATGGCTACACCTTC. Amino acid sequence: CASSVGQIYGYTF. The rearrangement joins TRBV6-6 to TRBJ1-2, with D possibly matching TRBD1 (6 bases). V was cut by 6 bases and J by 4 bases, with 12 bases left in between. The CDR3 covers 13 residues. The germline CDR1 and CDR2 sequences are MNHNY and SVGAGI (reference sequence).

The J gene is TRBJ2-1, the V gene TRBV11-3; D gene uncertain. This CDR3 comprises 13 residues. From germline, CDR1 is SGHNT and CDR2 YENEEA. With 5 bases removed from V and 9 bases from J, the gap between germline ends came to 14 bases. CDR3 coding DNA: TGTGCCAGCAGCCAGTCAGCCTTGAGTGAGCAGTTCTTC. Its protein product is CASSQSALSEQFF. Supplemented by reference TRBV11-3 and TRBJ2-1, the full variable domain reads EAGVVQSPRYKIIEKKQPVAFWCNPISGHNTLYWYLQNLGQGPELLIRYENEEAVDDSQLPKDRFSAERLKGVDSTLKIQPAELGDSAVYLCASSQSALSEQFFGPGTRLTVL.

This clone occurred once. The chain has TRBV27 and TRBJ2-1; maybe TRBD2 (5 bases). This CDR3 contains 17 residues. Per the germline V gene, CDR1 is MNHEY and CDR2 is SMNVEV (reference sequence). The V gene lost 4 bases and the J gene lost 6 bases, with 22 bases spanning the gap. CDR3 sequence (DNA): TGTGCCAGCAGTTCCGATCTTTGGGCGGGCAGGTCCAATGAGCAGTTCTTC. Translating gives CASSSDLWAGRSNEQFF.